The following is a T cell receptor (beta chain) sequence with its context. Its antigen is as yet unknown. This sample stems from a study of cytomegalovirus exposure and HLA in healthy donors. Sequencing used immunoSEQ multiplex PCR; TCRdb keeps in-frame clones, though not all of them. The sample contains roughly 100,000 clones, roughly nine tenths of which appear only once. Germline V gene lookup returns CDR1 ENHRY and CDR2 SYGVKD. J gave up 4 bases and V 2 bases, and 6 bases lay outside the gene matches. The CDR3 is made up of 17 amino acids. Notes on the study in general: Cytomegalovirus-associated status was assigned to 150 or so TCR beta chains.

The clonotype comes from a woman aged 18-35 years in good health and CMV-seropositive. Sequencing used PBMCs. This chain connects TRBV10-3 to TRBJ2-2; 11 bases align to TRBD1. The CDR3 sequence: CAISEPDRGHGTGELFF. The CDR3 coding sequence is TGTGCCATCAGTGAGCCGGACAGGGGGCACGGCACCGGGGAGCTGTTTTTT.